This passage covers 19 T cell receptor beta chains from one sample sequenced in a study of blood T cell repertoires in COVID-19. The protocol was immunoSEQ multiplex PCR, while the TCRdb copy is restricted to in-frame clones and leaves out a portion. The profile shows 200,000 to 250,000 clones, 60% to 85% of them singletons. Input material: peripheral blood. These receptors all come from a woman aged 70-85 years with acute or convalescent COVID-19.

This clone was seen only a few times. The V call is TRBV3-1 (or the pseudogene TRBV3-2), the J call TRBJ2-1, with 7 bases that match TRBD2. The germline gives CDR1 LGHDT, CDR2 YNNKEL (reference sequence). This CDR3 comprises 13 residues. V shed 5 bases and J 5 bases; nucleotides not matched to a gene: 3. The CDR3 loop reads CASSWDYHNEQFF. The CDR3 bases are TGTGCCAGCAGCTGGGACTACCACAATGAGCAGTTCTTC.

CDR3 in amino acids: CASSDPNEAFF. The CDR3 DNA follows: TGTGCCAGCAGTGACCCCAATGAAGCTTTCTTT. The chain employs TRBV2 and TRBJ1-1; D unclear. V lost 3 bases and J lost 7, with 6 bases in between. The CDR3 sequence is 11 residues long. Looked up from germline, CDR1 is SNHLY and CDR2 is FYNNEI.

The CDR3 DNA reads as TGTGCCACCAGCAGGGGGGCTATGAATGAAAAACTGTTTTTT. Its translation is CATSRGAMNEKLFF. The chain employs TRBV15 and TRBJ1-4; D possibly corresponds to TRBD1 (6 bases). The ends were cut back, 3 bases at V and 5 bases at J, with 10 bases in the middle. The germline V gene has CDR1 LNHNV and CDR2 YYDKDF (reference sequence). The length of the CDR3 is 14 residues.

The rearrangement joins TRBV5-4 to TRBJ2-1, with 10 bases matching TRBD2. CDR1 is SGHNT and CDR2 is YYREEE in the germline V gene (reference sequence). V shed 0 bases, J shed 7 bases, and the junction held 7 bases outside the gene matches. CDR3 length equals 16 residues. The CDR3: CASSLGLAGAGNEQFF. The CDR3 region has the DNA TGTGCCAGCAGCTTGGGGCTAGCGGGAGCCGGGAATGAGCAGTTCTTC.

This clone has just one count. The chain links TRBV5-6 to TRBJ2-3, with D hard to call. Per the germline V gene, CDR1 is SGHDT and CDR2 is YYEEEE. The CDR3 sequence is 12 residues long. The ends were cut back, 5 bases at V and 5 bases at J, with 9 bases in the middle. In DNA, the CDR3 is TGTGCCAGCAGTTTTTCCAAAGATACGCAGTATTTT. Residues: CASSFSKDTQYF.

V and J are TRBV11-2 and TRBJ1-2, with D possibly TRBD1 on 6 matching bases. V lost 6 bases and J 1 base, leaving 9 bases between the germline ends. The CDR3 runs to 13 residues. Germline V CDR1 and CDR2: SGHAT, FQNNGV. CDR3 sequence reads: CASRSGVNYGYTF. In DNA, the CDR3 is TGTGCCAGCAGATCAGGGGTTAACTATGGCTACACCTTC. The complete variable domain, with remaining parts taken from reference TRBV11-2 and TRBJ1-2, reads EAGVAQSPRYKIIEKRQSVAFWCNPISGHATLYWYQQILGQGPKLLIQFQNNGVVDDSQLPKDRFSAERLKGVDSTLKIQPAKLEDSAVYLCASRSGVNYGYTFGSGTRLTVV.

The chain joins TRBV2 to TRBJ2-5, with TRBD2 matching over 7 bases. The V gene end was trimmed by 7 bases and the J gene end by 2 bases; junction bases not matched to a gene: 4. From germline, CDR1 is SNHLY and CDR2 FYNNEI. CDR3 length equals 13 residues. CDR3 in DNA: TGTGCCAGCACTCTAGCGGAACAAGAGACCCAGTACTTC. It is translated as CASTLAEQETQYF.

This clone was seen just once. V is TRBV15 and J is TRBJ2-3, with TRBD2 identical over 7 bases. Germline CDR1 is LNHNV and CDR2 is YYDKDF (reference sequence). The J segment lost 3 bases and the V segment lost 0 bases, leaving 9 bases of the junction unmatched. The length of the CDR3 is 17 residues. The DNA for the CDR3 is TGTGCCACCAGCAGAGATCTTTTGGGTAGCGGGACAGATACGCAGTATTTT. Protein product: CATSRDLLGSGTDTQYF.

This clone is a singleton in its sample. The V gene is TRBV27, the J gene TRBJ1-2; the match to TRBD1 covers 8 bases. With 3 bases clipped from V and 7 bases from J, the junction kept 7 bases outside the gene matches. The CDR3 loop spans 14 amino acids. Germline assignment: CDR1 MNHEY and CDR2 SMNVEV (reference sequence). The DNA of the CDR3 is TGTGCCAGCAGTTTTTCAGGGGGCGCCTCTGGCTACACCTTC. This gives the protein CASSFSGGASGYTF.

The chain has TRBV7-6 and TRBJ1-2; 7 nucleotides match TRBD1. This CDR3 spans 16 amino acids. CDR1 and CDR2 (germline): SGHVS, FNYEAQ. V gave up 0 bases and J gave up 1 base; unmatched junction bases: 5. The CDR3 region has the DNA TGTGCCAGCAGCTTAGCTGGGACAGTTATTAACTATGGCTACACCTTC. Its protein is CASSLAGTVINYGYTF.

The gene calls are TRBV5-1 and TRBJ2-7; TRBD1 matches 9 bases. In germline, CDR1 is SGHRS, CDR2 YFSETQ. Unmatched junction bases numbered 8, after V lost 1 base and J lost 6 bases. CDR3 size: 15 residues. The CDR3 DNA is TGCGCCAGCAGCTTGCCGTCACAGGGGGCGGGCGAGCAGTACTTC. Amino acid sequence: CASSLPSQGAGEQYF. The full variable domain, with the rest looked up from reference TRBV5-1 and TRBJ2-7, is KAGVTQTPRYLIKTRGQQVTLSCSPISGHRSVSWYQQTPGQGLQFLFEYFSETQRNKGNFPGRFSGRQFSNSRSEMNVSTLELGDSALYLCASSLPSQGAGEQYFGPGTRLTVT.

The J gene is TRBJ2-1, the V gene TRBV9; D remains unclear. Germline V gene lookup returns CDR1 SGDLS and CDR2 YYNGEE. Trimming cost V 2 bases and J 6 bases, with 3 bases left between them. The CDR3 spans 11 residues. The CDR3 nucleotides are TGTGCCAGCAGCGTGAGCAATGAGCAGTTCTTC. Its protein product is CASSVSNEQFF.

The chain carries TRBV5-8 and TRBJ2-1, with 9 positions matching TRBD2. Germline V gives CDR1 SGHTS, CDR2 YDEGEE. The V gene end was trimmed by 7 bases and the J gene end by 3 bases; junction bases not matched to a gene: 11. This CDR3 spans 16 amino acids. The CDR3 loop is CASVHAGTSFYNEQFF. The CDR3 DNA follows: TGTGCCAGCGTCCATGCCGGGACTAGCTTCTACAATGAGCAGTTCTTC. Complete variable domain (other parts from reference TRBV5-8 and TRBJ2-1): EAGVTQSPTHLIKTRGQQATLRCSPISGHTSVYWYQQALGLGLQFLLWYDEGEERNRGNFPPRFSGRQFPNYSSELNVNALELEDSALYLCASVHAGTSFYNEQFFGPGTRLTVL.

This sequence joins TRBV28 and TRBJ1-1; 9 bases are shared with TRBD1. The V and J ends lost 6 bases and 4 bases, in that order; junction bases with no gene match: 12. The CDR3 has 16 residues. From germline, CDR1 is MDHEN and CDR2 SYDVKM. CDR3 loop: CASRAGTGRGGTEAFF. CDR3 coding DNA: TGTGCCAGCAGGGCCGGGACAGGGAGGGGTGGCACTGAAGCTTTCTTT.

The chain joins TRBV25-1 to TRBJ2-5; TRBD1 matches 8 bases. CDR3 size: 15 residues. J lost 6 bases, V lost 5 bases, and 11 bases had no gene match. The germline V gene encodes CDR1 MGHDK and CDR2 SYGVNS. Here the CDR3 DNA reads TGTGCCAGCAGTCCCGGACAGGGCCGGGAAAAGACCCAGTACTTC. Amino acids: CASSPGQGREKTQYF.

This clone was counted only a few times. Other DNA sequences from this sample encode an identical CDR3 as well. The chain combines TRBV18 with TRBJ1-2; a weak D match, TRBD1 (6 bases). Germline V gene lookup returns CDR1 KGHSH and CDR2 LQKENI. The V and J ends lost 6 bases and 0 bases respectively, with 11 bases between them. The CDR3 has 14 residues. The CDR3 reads CASSQDSSNYGYTF. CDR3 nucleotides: TGTGCCAGCTCTCAGGACAGTTCTAACTATGGCTACACCTTC. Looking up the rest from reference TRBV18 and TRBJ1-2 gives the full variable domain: NAGVMQNPRHLVRRRGQEARLRCSPMKGHSHVYWYRQLPEEGLKFMVYLQKENIIDESGMPKERFSAEFPKEGPSILRIQQVVRGDSAAYFCASSQDSSNYGYTFGSGTRLTVV.

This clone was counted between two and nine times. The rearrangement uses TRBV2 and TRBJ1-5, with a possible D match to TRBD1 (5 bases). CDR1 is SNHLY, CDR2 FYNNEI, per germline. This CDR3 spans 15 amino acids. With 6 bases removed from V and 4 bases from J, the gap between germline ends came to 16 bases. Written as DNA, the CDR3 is TGTGCCAGCAGGGGCGGGACCTACGGGAATCAGCCCCAGCATTTT. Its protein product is CASRGGTYGNQPQHF.

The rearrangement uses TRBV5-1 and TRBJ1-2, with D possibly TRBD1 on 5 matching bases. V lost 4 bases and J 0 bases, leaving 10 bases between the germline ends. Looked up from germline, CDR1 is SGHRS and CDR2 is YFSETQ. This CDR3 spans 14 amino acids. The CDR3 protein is CASSKTEANYGYTF. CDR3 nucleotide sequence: TGCGCCAGCAGCAAGACAGAAGCTAACTATGGCTACACCTTC.

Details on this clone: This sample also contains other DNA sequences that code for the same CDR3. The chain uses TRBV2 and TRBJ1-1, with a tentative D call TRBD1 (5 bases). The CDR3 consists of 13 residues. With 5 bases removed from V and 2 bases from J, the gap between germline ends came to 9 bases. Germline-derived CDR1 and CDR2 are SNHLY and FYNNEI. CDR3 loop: CASSPQGNTEAFF. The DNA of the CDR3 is TGTGCCAGCAGTCCCCAGGGAAACACTGAAGCTTTCTTT. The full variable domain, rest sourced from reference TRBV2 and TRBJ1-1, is EPEVTQTPSHQVTQMGQEVILRCVPISNHLYFYWYRQILGQKVEFLVSFYNNEISEKSEIFDDQFSVERPDGSNFTLKIRSTKLEDSAMYFCASSPQGNTEAFFGQGTRLTVV.